This T cell receptor (beta chain) was found in a study of blood T cell repertoires in COVID-19. The germline V gene encodes CDR1 MNHEY and CDR2 SVGAGI. V was pared by 6 bases and J by 0 bases, with 15 bases between. CDR3 length equals 15 residues. This clone was found once. This table comes from immunoSEQ multiplex PCR, and its TCRdb copy is limited to in-frame clones, with some not included. Among roughly 150,000 clones listed, roughly 89% were seen once. The sample was peripheral blood. The chain joins TRBV6-5 to TRBJ2-7, with D possibly TRBD2 on 5 matching bases. This TCR derives from a human donor in a cohort sampled during active COVID-19. DNA for the CDR3: TGTGCCAGCAGCGCCTACCGGGATCACTCCTACGAGCAGTACTTC. Translation gives CASSAYRDHSYEQYF.